This T cell receptor (beta chain) derives from a study of cytomegalovirus exposure and HLA in healthy donors. The CDR3 consists of 21 residues. With 3 bases clipped from V and 4 bases from J, the junction kept 22 bases outside the gene matches. The germline CDR1 and CDR2 sequences are MGHRA and YSYEKL. The PCR ran on 60 Vbeta and 13 Jbeta primers. Produced via immunoSEQ multiplex PCR; TCRdb's table is partial and in-frame only. The top ten hold around 5% of the sample, which has approximately 180,000 clones, under 85% seen once. Study-wide findings and caveats: Later on, an analysis showed TCR association rates differing by HLA locus, with DRB1 the most and HLA-C the fewest. In a later analysis, TCR beta V- and J-gene trimming was associated with a missense DCLRE1C variant.

Of note for this clone: As yet, its antigen is unknown.

This chain connects TRBV4-1 to TRBJ1-1; 11 nucleotides align to TRBD1. The sequenced material came from PBMCs. This sequence originates from a man between 18 and 35 years old in good health and CMV-seronegative. The CDR3 is CASSHPGTGGNLVRVGTEAFF. As DNA, the CDR3 is TGCGCCAGCAGCCACCCCGGGACAGGGGGTAACCTAGTTAGAGTTGGCACTGAAGCTTTCTTT.